The 11 T cell receptor beta chains below were found in one sample sequenced in a study of T cell responses to AZD1222 COVID-19 vaccine. The method was immunoSEQ multiplex PCR; TCRdb's version includes in-frame clones alone and lacks a portion of them. The sample yields hundreds of thousands of clones, 85% to 95% seen once. Sequenced here: peripheral blood, sampled on day 0 of MenACWY control vaccination. The receptors shown here come from an adult in good health.

The chain recombines TRBV3-1 (or the pseudogene TRBV3-2) with TRBJ1-3; TRBD1 agrees at 9 bases. The length of the CDR3 is 15 residues. The V and J ends lost 2 bases and 4 bases, in that order; junction bases with no gene match: 3. CDR1 is LGHDT, CDR2 YNNKEL, per germline (reference sequence). The CDR3 region is CASSQTGGSGNTIYF. CDR3 sequence (DNA): TGTGCCAGCAGCCAAACAGGGGGCTCGGGAAACACCATATATTTT.

The chain links TRBV24-1 to TRBJ2-5, with D perhaps TRBD2 (6 bases). The CDR3 is 15 amino acids. V was shortened by 5 bases and J by 2 bases, with 14 bases between the two germline ends. Germline V gene sequence: CDR1 KGHDR, CDR2 SFDVKD. CDR3 amino acids: CATSGGGAEQETQYF. CDR3 coding DNA: TGTGCCACCAGTGGGGGCGGGGCGGAGCAAGAGACCCAGTACTTC.

CDR3 nucleotides: TGTGCCTGGAGTGGAAATTGGTACCAAGAGACCCAGTACTTC. It encodes CAWSGNWYQETQYF. V and J are TRBV30 and TRBJ2-5; D gene ambiguous. The germline V and J ends were trimmed by 1 base and 0 bases, with 9 bases remaining between them. CDR1 and CDR2 from the germline V gene are GTSNPN and SVGIG (reference sequence). The CDR3 is 14 residues long.

The V call is TRBV5-1, the J call TRBJ2-2; 9 positions agree with TRBD1. The CDR3 contains 15 residues. Germline V gives CDR1 SGHRS, CDR2 YFSETQ. Trimming at V came to 4 bases and at J to 4 bases, leaving 5 bases not matched to a gene. CDR3 region: CASSKTGGGTGELFF. The CDR3 nucleotides read TGCGCCAGCAGCAAGACAGGGGGAGGCACCGGGGAGCTGTTTTTT.

The chain uses TRBV28 and TRBJ1-2; a possible D gene is TRBD1 (5 bases). Looked up from germline, CDR1 is MDHEN and CDR2 is SYDVKM. With 5 bases removed from V and 4 bases from J, the gap between germline ends came to 14 bases. The CDR3 spans 14 residues. The DNA of the CDR3 is TGTGCCAGCAGTGTAACGACAGTTTTCTATGGCTACACCTTC. Encoded protein: CASSVTTVFYGYTF.

The chain couples TRBV10-1 to TRBJ2-3; 7 bases fit TRBD2. The junction had 5 bases not matched to a gene; V was cut back by 5 bases and J by 3 bases. The CDR3 covers 14 residues. Germline V lookup: CDR1 WNHNN, CDR2 SYGVQD (reference sequence). The chain's CDR3 is CASSRTSRTDTQYF. DNA for the CDR3: TGCGCCAGCAGTAGGACTAGTAGGACAGATACGCAGTATTTT.

The rearrangement joins TRBV6-6 to TRBJ1-3, with 8 bases aligning to TRBD1. There are 16 residues in the CDR3. Trimming at V came to 6 bases and at J to 0 bases, leaving 7 bases not matched to a gene. CDR1 and CDR2 from the germline V gene are MNHNY and SVGAGI (reference sequence). CDR3 region: CASSGQGRVSGNTIYF. In nucleotides, the CDR3 is TGTGCCAGCAGCGGACAGGGACGGGTCTCTGGAAACACCATATATTTT.

The gene calls are TRBV7-2 and TRBJ1-2; possibly TRBD1 for D (5 bases). The length of the CDR3 is 14 residues. The germline CDR1 and CDR2 sequences are SGHTA and FQGNSA. With 5 bases removed from V and 4 bases from J, the gap between germline ends came to 14 bases. CDR3 DNA sequence: TGTGCCAGCAGCCCTAGACGGCAGGGCTATGGCTACACCTTC. It translates to CASSPRRQGYGYTF.

The chain combines TRBV4-3 with TRBJ1-5; D is undetermined. V lost 0 bases to trimming and J lost 4 bases, with 7 bases between them. The CDR3 contains 14 residues. The germline V gene encodes CDR1 LGHNA and CDR2 YSLEER. The CDR3 DNA sequence: TGCGCCAGCAGCCAAGACGGACTGAATCAGCCCCAGCATTTT. Amino acid sequence: CASSQDGLNQPQHF.

The V call is TRBV10-3, the J call TRBJ2-3, with a possible D match to TRBD2 (6 bases). Germline CDR1 reads ENHRY; CDR2 reads SYGVKD. CDR3 size: 15 residues. Trimming stripped 2 bases from V and 2 bases from J, with 11 bases between. CDR3 sequence (DNA): TGTGCCATCAGTGAGGTAGGAGGGTCCACAGATACGCAGTATTTT. Translating gives CAISEVGGSTDTQYF.

CDR3: CASSLRGVELSNQPQHF. The CDR3 DNA sequence: TGTGCCAGCAGTTTAAGGGGGGTTGAATTAAGCAATCAGCCCCAGCATTTT. V usage is TRBV27 and J usage is TRBJ1-5; TRBD1 might be the D (6 bases). CDR1 MNHEY and CDR2 SMNVEV come from the germline V gene (reference sequence). This CDR3 has 17 residues. Trimming removed 2 bases at V and 1 base at J, with 15 bases between.